The clone carrying this T cell receptor beta chain was counted ten times or more. TCR beta CDR3 regions were amplified from RNA. Researchers ran a first-round RT-PCR on the TCR CDR3 using the HTBI primer set. TCRdb reanalysed the multiplex PCR reads using MiXCR and keeps one entry per CDR3 protein. The table records hundreds of thousands of distinct CDR3 sequences, 14% to 15% of them present only once. The sample originates from a study of T cells in Graves' hyperthyroidism and ophthalmopathy. The CDR3 contains 14 residues. CDR1 and CDR2 from the germline V gene are SGHDT and YYEEEE. V gave up 0 bases and J gave up 2 bases, with 7 bases separating them.

The V and J genes are TRBV5-6 and TRBJ2-3; D call uncertain. Sequencing was carried out using blood. This clonotype was obtained from a woman aged 40 to 49 with Graves' ophthalmopathy. CDR3 protein: CASSLGRNTDTQYF. CDR3 sequence (DNA): TGTGCCAGCAGCTTGGGTCGGAACACAGATACGCAGTATTTT.